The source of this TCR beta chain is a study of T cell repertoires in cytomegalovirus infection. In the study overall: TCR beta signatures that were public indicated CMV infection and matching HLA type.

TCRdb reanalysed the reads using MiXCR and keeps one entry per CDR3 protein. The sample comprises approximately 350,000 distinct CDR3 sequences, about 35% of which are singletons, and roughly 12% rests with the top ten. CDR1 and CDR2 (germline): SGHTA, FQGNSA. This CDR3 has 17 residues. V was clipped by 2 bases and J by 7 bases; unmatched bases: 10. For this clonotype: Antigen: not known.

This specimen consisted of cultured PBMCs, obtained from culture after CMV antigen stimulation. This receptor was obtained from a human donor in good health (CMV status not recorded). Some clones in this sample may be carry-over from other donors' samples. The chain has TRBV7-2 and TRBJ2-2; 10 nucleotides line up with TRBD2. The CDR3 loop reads CASSLRASGSRNGELFF. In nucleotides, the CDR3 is TGTGCCAGCAGCTTAAGGGCTAGCGGGAGTCGGAACGGGGAGCTGTTTTTT.